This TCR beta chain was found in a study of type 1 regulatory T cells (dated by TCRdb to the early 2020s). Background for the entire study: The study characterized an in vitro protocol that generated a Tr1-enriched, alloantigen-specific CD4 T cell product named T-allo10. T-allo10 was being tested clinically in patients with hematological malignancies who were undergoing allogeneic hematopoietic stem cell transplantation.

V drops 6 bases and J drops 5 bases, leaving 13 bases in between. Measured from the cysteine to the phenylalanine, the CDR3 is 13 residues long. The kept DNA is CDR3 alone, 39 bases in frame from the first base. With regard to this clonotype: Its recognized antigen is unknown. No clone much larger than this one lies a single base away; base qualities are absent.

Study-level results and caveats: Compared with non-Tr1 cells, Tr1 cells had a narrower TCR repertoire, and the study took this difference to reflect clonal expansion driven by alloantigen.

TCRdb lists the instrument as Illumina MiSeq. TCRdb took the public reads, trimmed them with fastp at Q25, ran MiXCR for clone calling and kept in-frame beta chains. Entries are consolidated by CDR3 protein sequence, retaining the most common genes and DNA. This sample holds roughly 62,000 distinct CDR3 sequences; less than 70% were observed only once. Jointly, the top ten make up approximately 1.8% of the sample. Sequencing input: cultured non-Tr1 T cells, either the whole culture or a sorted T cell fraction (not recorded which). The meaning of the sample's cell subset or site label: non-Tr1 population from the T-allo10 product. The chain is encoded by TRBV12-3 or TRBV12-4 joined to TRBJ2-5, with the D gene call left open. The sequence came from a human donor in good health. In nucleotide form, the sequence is TGTGCCAGCAGGCCCATGTATGAGGAGACCCAGTACTTC. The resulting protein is CASRPMYEETQYF.